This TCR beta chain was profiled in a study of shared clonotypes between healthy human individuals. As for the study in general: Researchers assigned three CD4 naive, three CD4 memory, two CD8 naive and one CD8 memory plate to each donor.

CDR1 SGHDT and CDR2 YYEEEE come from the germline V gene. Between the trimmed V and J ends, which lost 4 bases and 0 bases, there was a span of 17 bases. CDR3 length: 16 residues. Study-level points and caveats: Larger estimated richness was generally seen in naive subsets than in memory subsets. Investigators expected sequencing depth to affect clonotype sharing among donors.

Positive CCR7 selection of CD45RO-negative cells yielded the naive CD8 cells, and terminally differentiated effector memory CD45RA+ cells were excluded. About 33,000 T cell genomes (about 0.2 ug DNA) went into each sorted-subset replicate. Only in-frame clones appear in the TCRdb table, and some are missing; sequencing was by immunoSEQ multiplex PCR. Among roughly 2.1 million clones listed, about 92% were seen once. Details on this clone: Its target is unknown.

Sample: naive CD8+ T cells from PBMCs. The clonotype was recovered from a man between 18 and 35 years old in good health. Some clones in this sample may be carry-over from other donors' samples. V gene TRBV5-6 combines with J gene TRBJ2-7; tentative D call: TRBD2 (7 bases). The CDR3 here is CASSQSGGLSSYEQYF. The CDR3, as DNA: TGTGCCAGCAGCCAATCGGGGGGCCTTAGCTCCTACGAGCAGTACTTC.